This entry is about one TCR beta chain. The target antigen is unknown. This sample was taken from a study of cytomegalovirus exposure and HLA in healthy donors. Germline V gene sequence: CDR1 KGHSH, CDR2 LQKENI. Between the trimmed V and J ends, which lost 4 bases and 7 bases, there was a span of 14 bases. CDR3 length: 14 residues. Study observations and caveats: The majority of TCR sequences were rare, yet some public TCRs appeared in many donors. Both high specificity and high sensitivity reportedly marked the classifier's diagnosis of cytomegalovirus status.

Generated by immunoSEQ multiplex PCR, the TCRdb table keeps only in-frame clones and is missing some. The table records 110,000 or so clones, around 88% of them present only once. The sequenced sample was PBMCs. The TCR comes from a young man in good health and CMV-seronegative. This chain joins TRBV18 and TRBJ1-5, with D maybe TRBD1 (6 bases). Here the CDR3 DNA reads TGTGCCAGCTCACTTCAGGGGAGTTGGCAGCCCCAGCATTTT. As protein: CASSLQGSWQPQHF.